The 25 T cell receptor beta chains reported below all come from one sample, sequenced in a study of human T cells and chemical hapten exposure (TCRdb year 2021). Libraries came from RACE. The data were produced on a NextSeq 500. Through fastp at Q25 and MiXCR, TCRdb rebuilt clones from the public reads, retaining in-frame beta chains. Identical CDR3 proteins give one entry, which carries the most common genes and DNA. The sample profile shows under 40,000 distinct CDR3 sequences; approximately 6.3% of them were found once. The biggest ten clones account for 9.1% of the sample. The time point label for this specimen denotes: patch test 1, 2 weeks after DPC sensitization. What the treatment or condition label conveys for this sample: therapeutic diphenylcyclopropenone sensitization with weekly scalp DPC. Total RNA was extracted from unfractionated whole blood collected in Tempus Blood RNA tubes. Sample: whole blood, taken in connection with sensitization to the hapten diphenylcyclopropenone (DPC). The receptors stem from a woman in her twenties or thirties with alopecia areata. Some clones in this sample may be carry-over from other donors' samples.

This clonotype was detected many times. The chain recombines TRBV2 with TRBJ2-4; D possibly uses TRBD1 or TRBD2 (5 bases each). In germline, CDR1 is SNHLY, CDR2 FYNNEI. CDR3 length: 14 amino acids. V was pared by 6 bases and J by 5 bases, with 14 bases between. The CDR3 region is CASRGTRTQNIQYF. The CDR3, as DNA: TGTGCCAGCAGGGGGACGAGGACCCAAAACATTCAGTACTTC.

In this sample, this clonotype turned up many times. V and J are TRBV6-5 and TRBJ1-2; TRBD1 is a possible D gene (5 bases). The germline V gene has CDR1 MNHEY and CDR2 SVGAGI. Trimming took off 0 bases at V and 5 bases at J, with 13 bases between the two ends. The CDR3 is 15 amino acids. The CDR3 spells CASSYSIGGMYGYTF. The CDR3 nucleotides are TGTGCCAGCAGTTACTCGATCGGGGGGATGTATGGCTACACCTTC.

The rearrangement links TRBV6-1 to TRBJ2-7; no clear D gene. This CDR3 spans 13 amino acids. CDR1 is MNHNS, CDR2 SASEGT, per germline. V gave up 3 bases and J gave up 1 base, with 7 bases separating them. The CDR3 coding sequence is TGTGCCAGCAGTGATCATCGGTCCTACGAGCAGTACTTC. Translation: CASSDHRSYEQYF.

This chain connects TRBV11-2 to TRBJ2-7; 8 nucleotides agree with TRBD2. The CDR3 totals 15 residues. Germline V gene data show CDR1 as SGHAT and CDR2 as FQNNGV. V was clipped by 2 bases and J by 2 bases; unmatched bases: 5. The CDR3 is CASSLSRGGPYEQYF. DNA of the CDR3: TGTGCCAGCAGCTTATCCCGGGGGGGCCCCTACGAGCAGTACTTC.

In its sample, this clonotype was seen a few times. The J gene is TRBJ2-3, the V gene TRBV7-2, with D possibly being TRBD2 (6 bases). Per germline, CDR1 SGHTA and CDR2 FQGNSA. Trimming left V 2 bases short and J 2 bases short, with 14 bases between. The CDR3 runs to 16 residues. The CDR3 reads CASSLRGTSHTDTQYF. CDR3 bases: TGTGCCAGCAGCTTACGGGGGACCTCCCACACAGATACGCAGTATTTT.

This clonotype was observed once. The chain has TRBV6-2 or TRBV6-3 and TRBJ1-5; D gene uncertain. The germline V gene encodes CDR1 MNHEY and CDR2 SVGEGT. Trimming left V 6 bases short and J 1 base short, with 16 bases between. The length of the CDR3 is 16 residues. The CDR3 nucleotides read TGTGCCAGCAGCCCATCCCGGGCCGGGAGCAATCAGCCCCAGCATTTT. Residues: CASSPSRAGSNQPQHF.

This clonotype was picked up a small number of times. V usage is TRBV27 and J usage is TRBJ1-5; no clear D. From germline, CDR1 is MNHEY and CDR2 SMNVEV (reference sequence). The V end was cut by 3 bases, the J end by 4 bases, with 7 bases between. The CDR3 loop spans 13 amino acids. The CDR3 sequence is CASSFSGNQPQHF. The DNA for the CDR3 is TGTGCCAGCAGTTTCTCCGGGAATCAGCCCCAGCATTTT.

The rearrangement joins TRBV28 to TRBJ2-7; maybe TRBD1 (6 bases). From germline, CDR1 is MDHEN and CDR2 SYDVKM. This CDR3 is 12 amino acids long. Here the CDR3 DNA reads TGTGCTACGGACACAGGGACCCTTCGGAGGTACTTC. This sequence encodes CATDTGTLRRYF.

This clonotype has a count of ten or more. This sequence joins TRBV28 and TRBJ1-3; 9 nucleotides line up with TRBD1. The ends lost 5 bases at V and 3 bases at J; junction bases unmatched: 2. The CDR3 consists of 14 residues. Germline CDR1 reads MDHEN; CDR2 reads SYDVKM. Here the CDR3 DNA reads TGTGCCAGCAGTAGGACAGGGGATGGAAACACCATATATTTT. Amino acids: CASSRTGDGNTIYF. Combining the CDR3 with reference TRBV28 and TRBJ1-3 gives the whole variable domain DVKVTQSSRYLVKRTGEKVFLECVQDMDHENMFWYRQDPGLGLRLIYFSYDVKMKEKGDIPEGYSVSREKKERFSLILESASTNQTSMYLCASSRTGDGNTIYFGEGSWLTVV.

This clonotype was detected only a few times. The chain joins TRBV6-6 to TRBJ2-6; the match to TRBD1 covers 7 bases. This CDR3 spans 12 amino acids. Germline V gives CDR1 MNHNY, CDR2 SVGAGI (reference sequence). After removal of 6 bases from V and 10 bases from J, the junction contained 3 bases not matched to a gene. The CDR3 here is CASRGQANVLTF. The CDR3 DNA is TGTGCCAGCAGAGGACAGGCGAACGTCCTGACTTTC.

The J gene is TRBJ1-6, the V gene TRBV28; no firm D call. The V and J ends lost 8 bases and 0 bases respectively, with 8 bases between them. Looked up from germline, CDR1 is MDHEN and CDR2 is SYDVKM. The CDR3 is 14 residues long. The CDR3 spells CASRESSYNSPLHF. CDR3 nucleotide sequence: TGTGCCAGCCGCGAGAGCTCCTATAATTCACCCCTCCACTTT.

The rearrangement uses TRBV5-5 and TRBJ1-5; D is possibly TRBD1 (6 bases). The CDR3 length is 15 residues. V was cut by 1 base and J by 0 bases, with 8 bases left in between. CDR1 is SGHKS and CDR2 is YYEKEE in the germline V gene (reference sequence). In DNA, the CDR3 is TGTGCCAGCAGCTTGACAGGGCATAGCAATCAGCCCCAGCATTTT. This translates into CASSLTGHSNQPQHF. Full variable domain (rest looked up from reference TRBV5-5 and TRBJ1-5): DAGVTQSPTHLIKTRGQQVTLRCSPISGHKSVSWYQQVLGQGPQFIFQYYEKEERGRGNFPDRFSARQFPNYSSELNVNALLLGDSALYLCASSLTGHSNQPQHFGDGTRLSIL.

This clonotype has at least ten counts. This chain uses TRBV20-1 with TRBJ1-5; D perhaps matches TRBD1 (6 bases). Trimming took 3 bases from V and 6 from J, leaving 12 bases between them. The CDR3 is 13 amino acids. CDR1 and CDR2 (germline): DFQATT, SNEGSKA (reference sequence). In DNA, the CDR3 is TGCAGTGCTAGCGCCACAGGGACTCAGCCCCAGCATTTT. Its translation is CSASATGTQPQHF.

The chain recombines TRBV6-1 with TRBJ1-1; no clear D gene. Germline lookup yields CDR1 MNHNS and CDR2 SASEGT. The CDR3 is 10 amino acids. The germline V and J ends were trimmed by 5 bases and 7 bases, with 5 bases remaining between them. The CDR3 protein is CASSRVEAFF. CDR3 coding DNA: TGTGCCAGCAGTAGGGTTGAAGCTTTCTTT.

This clonotype has at least ten counts. The rearrangement uses TRBV10-3 and TRBJ2-3, with D perhaps matching TRBD2 (5 bases). V lost 4 bases to trimming and J lost 1 base, with 6 bases between them. There are 13 residues in the CDR3. The germline gives CDR1 ENHRY, CDR2 SYGVKD. Here the CDR3 reads CAISVRGTDTQYF. CDR3 coding DNA: TGTGCCATCAGTGTGAGGGGCACAGATACGCAGTATTTT.

This clonotype was observed many times. The chain has TRBV10-3 and TRBJ1-2; TRBD1 aligns across 7 bases. The CDR3 length is 13 residues. Unmatched junction bases numbered 1, after V lost 2 bases and J lost 4 bases. Per germline, CDR1 ENHRY and CDR2 SYGVKD. CDR3 residues: CAISEGTAYGYTF. The CDR3 region has the DNA TGTGCCATCAGTGAGGGGACAGCCTATGGCTACACCTTC.

This clonotype was observed many times. This rearrangement joins TRBV20-1 to TRBJ1-1, with D possibly being TRBD1 (6 bases). Per germline, CDR1 DFQATT and CDR2 SNEGSKA (reference sequence). V was pared by 0 bases and J by 3 bases, with 14 bases between. The CDR3 totals 15 residues. The CDR3 region has the DNA TGCAGTGCTAGAGAAGGGGGGCCAGGCCACACTGAAGCTTTCTTT. This codes for CSAREGGPGHTEAFF.

The genes are TRBV27 and TRBJ2-6, with D tentatively TRBD2 (6 bases). V shed 5 bases and J shed 1 base, with 15 bases lying between them. CDR1 and CDR2 from the germline V gene are MNHEY and SMNVEV (reference sequence). The CDR3 is made up of 17 amino acids. DNA for the CDR3: TGTGCCAGCAGTCTGGCGGGGTTTAATTCTGGGGCCAACGTCCTGACTTTC. Its translation is CASSLAGFNSGANVLTF. Full variable domain (missing parts from reference TRBV27 and TRBJ2-6): EAQVTQNPRYLITVTGKKLTVTCSQNMNHEYMSWYRQDPGLGLRQIYYSMNVEVTDKGDVPEGYKVSRKEKRNFPLILESPSPNQTSLYFCASSLAGFNSGANVLTFGAGSRLTVL.

The sample holds many counts of this clonotype. This chain's CDR3 is CASRPGARTEAFF. As DNA, the CDR3 is TGTGCCAGCAGACCCGGGGCGCGCACTGAAGCTTTCTTT. The V and J genes are TRBV12-3 or TRBV12-4 and TRBJ1-1; D might be TRBD1 (5 bases). The CDR3 covers 13 residues. Trimming took off 6 bases at V and 4 bases at J, with 12 bases between the two ends.

Regarding this clonotype: This sequence may be a read error, since a much larger clone differs from it by one base. This rearrangement joins TRBV9 to TRBJ1-4; 10 nucleotides line up with TRBD1. The germline CDR1 and CDR2 sequences are SGDLS and YYNGEE. The CDR3 covers 17 residues. CDR3 DNA sequence: TGTGCCAGCAGCGACACCCCTCCCGGGACAGGGGATGAAAACCTGTTTTTT. It specifies CASSDTPPGTGDENLFF.

Ten or more counts support this clonotype. This sequence joins TRBV28 and TRBJ1-5; no definite D call. The CDR3 spans 14 residues. Per the germline V gene, CDR1 is MDHEN and CDR2 is SYDVKM. V gave up 2 bases and J gave up 7 bases, with 12 bases separating them. The CDR3 coding sequence is TGTGCCAGCAGTTTAACAGATCTGGGACAGCCCCAGCATTTT. Encoded protein: CASSLTDLGQPQHF.

The chain uses TRBV6-2 or TRBV6-3 and TRBJ1-4; no clear D gene. Trimming stripped 8 bases from V and 8 bases from J, with 21 bases between. Per germline, CDR1 MNHEY and CDR2 SVGEGT. The CDR3 is made up of 15 amino acids. CDR3 nucleotides: TGTGCCAGCTTAGCCGCGGCCGACCAGGACGAAAAACTGTTTTTT. This translates into CASLAAADQDEKLFF.

This clonotype was found many times. The chain carries TRBV6-5 and TRBJ1-3, with 7 bases that match TRBD1. This CDR3 comprises 14 residues. Germline V gene data show CDR1 as MNHEY and CDR2 as SVGAGI. The junction had 6 bases not matched to a gene; V was cut back by 6 bases and J by 4 bases. The CDR3 region is CASRKQGIGNTIYF. For the CDR3, the DNA is TGTGCCAGCAGAAAACAGGGGATAGGAAACACCATATATTTT.

This clonotype was observed at least ten times. The V and J genes are TRBV4-3 and TRBJ2-3; D possibly corresponds to TRBD2 (6 bases). The germline V gene has CDR1 LGHNA and CDR2 YSLEER. V lost 2 bases and J 0 bases, leaving 9 bases between the germline ends. The length of the CDR3 is 15 residues. CDR3 in DNA: TGCGCCAGCAGCCAAACTAGCTTAAGCACAGATACGCAGTATTTT. It specifies CASSQTSLSTDTQYF.

This clonotype was counted only a few times. The V call is TRBV20-1, the J call TRBJ1-6; TRBD1 is a possible D gene (6 bases). The V end lost 6 bases, the J end lost 6 bases, and 12 bases lay between the germline ends. Germline lookup yields CDR1 DFQATT and CDR2 SNEGSKA (reference sequence). CDR3 size: 13 residues. The CDR3 DNA reads as TGCAGTGCCAGGACAGACCCTAATTCACCCCTCCACTTT. Translated: CSARTDPNSPLHF.